Listed below are T cell receptor beta chains from one sample, sequenced in a study of blood T cells in healthy people across ages. Each CDR3 protein gets one entry after TCRdb re-called the 5' RACE reads with MiXCR. The table records about 780,000 distinct CDR3 sequences, 25% to 30% of them present only once. The same data also went into a second study, on T cells of mothers and their children.

Sequencing was performed on blood. Source of these receptors: a boy between 10 and 17 years old in good health. Both conserved end residues are part of each CDR3. A D gene is named only where the DNA matches it firmly. Clone size is stated in some rows and not others, as once, few, many or a class when expanded.

J gene,V gene,D gene,clone size,CDR3 protein,CDR3 DNA
TRBJ2-1,TRBV5-1,NA,NA,CASSTEGSGEQFF,TGCGCCAGCAGCACCGAGGGGTCTGGTGAGCAGTTCTTC
TRBJ2-1,TRBV12-3/TRBV12-4,NA,few,CASSLFNSEGYEQFF,TGTGCCAGCAGTTTATTTAATAGTGAGGGCTATGAGCAGTTCTTC
TRBJ1-1,TRBV2,TRBD1,once,CASKGGRHTEAFF,TGTGCCAGCAAAGGGGGCAGACACACTGAAGCTTTCTTT
TRBJ1-4,TRBV5-6,NA,NA,CASSFRWARENEKLFF,TGTGCCAGCAGCTTTCGATGGGCCAGGGAAAATGAAAAACTGTTTTTT
TRBJ2-7,TRBV3-1,NA,NA,CASSHGGGQNEQYF,TGTGCCAGCAGCCATGGGGGGGGGCAAAACGAGCAGTACTTC
TRBJ2-5,TRBV15,TRBD1,NA,CATSRVGQGPQETQYF,TGTGCCACCAGCAGAGTGGGACAGGGACCCCAAGAGACCCAGTACTTC
TRBJ2-7,TRBV12-3/TRBV12-4,NA,NA,CASRGTDAYEQYF,TGTGCCAGCCGGGGAACGGATGCCTACGAGCAGTACTTC
TRBJ2-2,TRBV10-3,TRBD1,NA,CAISGGQGGGELFF,TGTGCCATCAGTGGCGGACAGGGAGGCGGGGAGCTGTTTTTT
TRBJ2-1,TRBV20-1,TRBD2,NA,CSAPLAGVGNEQFF,TGCAGTGCACCTCTAGCGGGGGTGGGTAATGAGCAGTTCTTC
TRBJ2-7,TRBV9,NA,NA,CASSVEQGMGEQYF,TGTGCCAGCAGCGTGGAGCAGGGGATGGGGGAGCAGTACTTC
TRBJ2-3,TRBV19,NA,few,CASNPRRQVGTDTQYF,TGTGCCAGTAACCCCCGGCGTCAGGTGGGCACAGATACGCAGTATTTT
TRBJ2-1,TRBV7-9,TRBD2,many,CASSPPSGGINEQFF,TGTGCCAGCAGCCCCCCCTCGGGGGGGATAAATGAGCAGTTCTTC
TRBJ1-2,TRBV4-1,NA,few,CASSQFGKGGIYGYTF,TGCGCCAGCAGCCAATTTGGCAAGGGGGGGATTTATGGCTACACCTTC
TRBJ2-5,TRBV7-2,NA,NA,CASSSPTGPRETQYF,TGTGCCAGCAGCTCCCCGACAGGTCCTAGGGAGACCCAGTACTTC
TRBJ2-3,TRBV20-1,TRBD2,NA,CSAGASGGPALDTQYF,TGCAGTGCTGGGGCTAGCGGGGGCCCTGCATTAGATACGCAGTATTTT
TRBJ1-6,TRBV7-9,NA,NA,CASSLGTRGDSPLHF,TGTGCCAGCAGCTTAGGGACCAGAGGGGATTCACCCCTCCACTTT
TRBJ2-2,TRBV7-2,NA,few,CASSSQAGGELFF,TGTGCCAGCAGCTCACAAGCCGGCGGGGAGCTGTTTTTT
TRBJ1-1,TRBV12-3/TRBV12-4,NA,few,CASTDLGVMNTEAFF,TGTGCCAGCACCGACTTAGGGGTCATGAACACTGAAGCTTTCTTT
TRBJ2-1,TRBV9,TRBD2,few,CASSVAGRGLASGEQFF,TGTGCCAGCAGCGTAGCGGGAAGGGGACTAGCGTCGGGTGAGCAGTTCTTC
TRBJ2-1,TRBV14,TRBD2,many,CASSPRIAGIYNEQFF,TGTGCCAGCAGCCCCCGGATAGCGGGGATCTACAATGAGCAGTTCTTC
TRBJ2-3,TRBV20-1,TRBD2,NA,CSARRGTSVTDTQYF,TGCAGTGCTAGACGCGGGACTAGCGTTACAGATACGCAGTATTTT
TRBJ2-7,TRBV29-1,TRBD2,NA,CSVEGRGTAYEQYF,TGCAGCGTGGAGGGGCGGGGGACCGCCTACGAGCAGTACTTC
TRBJ1-2,TRBV3-1,NA,NA,CASSQGPFTYGYTF,TGTGCCAGCAGCCAGGGACCCTTTACCTATGGCTACACCTTC
TRBJ2-5,TRBV15,NA,few,CATSRDRATAQETQYF,TGTGCCACCAGCAGAGATAGGGCGACGGCTCAAGAGACCCAGTACTTT
TRBJ1-2,TRBV7-9,TRBD1,many,CASSLEQGAFGYTF,TGTGCCAGCAGCTTAGAACAGGGGGCTTTTGGCTACACCTTC
TRBJ1-5,TRBV10-3,NA,NA,CAILGGDSSNQPQHF,TGTGCCATTCTGGGGGGGGACTCCAGCAATCAGCCCCAGCATTTT
TRBJ2-7,TRBV19,NA,few,CASSIVGASSYEQYF,TGTGCCAGTAGTATCGTCGGGGCTTCCTCCTACGAGCAGTACTTC
TRBJ2-5,TRBV7-9,TRBD1,NA,CASSFNGQGRETQYF,TGTGCCAGCAGTTTCAACGGACAGGGGAGGGAGACCCAGTACTTC